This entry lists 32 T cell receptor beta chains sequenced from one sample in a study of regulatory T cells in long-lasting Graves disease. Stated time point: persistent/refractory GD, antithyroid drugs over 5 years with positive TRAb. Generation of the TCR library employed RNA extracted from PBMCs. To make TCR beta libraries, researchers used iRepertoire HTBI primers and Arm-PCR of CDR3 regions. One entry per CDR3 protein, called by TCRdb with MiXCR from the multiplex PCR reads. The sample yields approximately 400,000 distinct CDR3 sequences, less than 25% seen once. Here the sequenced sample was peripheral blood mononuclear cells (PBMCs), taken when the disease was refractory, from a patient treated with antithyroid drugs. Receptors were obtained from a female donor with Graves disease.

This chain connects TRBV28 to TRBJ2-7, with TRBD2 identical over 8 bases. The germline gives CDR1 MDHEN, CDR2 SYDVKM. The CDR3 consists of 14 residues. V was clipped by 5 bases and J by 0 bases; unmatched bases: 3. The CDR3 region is CASSEAGASYEQYF. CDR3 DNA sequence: TGTGCCAGCAGTGAAGCGGGGGCCTCCTACGAGCAGTACTTC.

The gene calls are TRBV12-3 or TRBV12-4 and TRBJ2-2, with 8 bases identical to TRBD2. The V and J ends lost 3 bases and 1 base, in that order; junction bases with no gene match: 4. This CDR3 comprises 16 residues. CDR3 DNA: TGTGCCAGCAGTTTCCGACTAGCGTTGAACACCGGGGAGCTGTTTTTT. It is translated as CASSFRLALNTGELFF.

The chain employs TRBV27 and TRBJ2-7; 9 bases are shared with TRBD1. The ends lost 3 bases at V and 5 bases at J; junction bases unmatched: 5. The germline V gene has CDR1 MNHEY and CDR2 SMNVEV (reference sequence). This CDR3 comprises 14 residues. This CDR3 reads CASSFGQGLDEQYF. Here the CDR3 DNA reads TGTGCCAGCAGTTTTGGACAGGGGCTCGACGAGCAGTACTTC.

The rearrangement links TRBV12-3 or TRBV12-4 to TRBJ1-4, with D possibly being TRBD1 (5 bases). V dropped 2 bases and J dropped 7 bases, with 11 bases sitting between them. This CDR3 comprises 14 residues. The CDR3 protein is CASSLPQRGEKLFF. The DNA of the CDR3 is TGTGCCAGCAGTTTACCTCAAAGGGGTGAAAAACTGTTTTTT.

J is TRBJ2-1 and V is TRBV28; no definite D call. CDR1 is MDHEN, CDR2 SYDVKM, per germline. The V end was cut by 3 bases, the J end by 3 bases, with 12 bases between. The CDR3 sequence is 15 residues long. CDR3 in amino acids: CASSFPGGNYNEQFF. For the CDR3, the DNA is TGTGCCAGCAGTTTTCCCGGCGGAAACTACAATGAGCAGTTCTTC.

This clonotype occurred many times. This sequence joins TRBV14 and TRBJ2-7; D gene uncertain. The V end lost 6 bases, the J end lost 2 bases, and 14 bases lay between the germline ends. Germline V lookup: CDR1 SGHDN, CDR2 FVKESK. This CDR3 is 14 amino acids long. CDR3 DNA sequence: TGTGCCAGCAGAAGGGATAGCCTCGCCTACGAGCAGTACTTC. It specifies CASRRDSLAYEQYF.

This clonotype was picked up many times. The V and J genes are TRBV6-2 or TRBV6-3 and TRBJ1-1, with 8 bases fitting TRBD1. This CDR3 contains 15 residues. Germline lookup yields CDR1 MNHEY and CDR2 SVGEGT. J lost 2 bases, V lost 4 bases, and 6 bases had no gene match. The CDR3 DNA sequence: TGTGCCAGCAGTTCGGACAGGGCGAGAAACACTGAAGCTTTCTTT. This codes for CASSSDRARNTEAFF.

CDR3 loop: CAWEGDSDTQYF. CDR3 DNA: TGTGCCTGGGAGGGAGATTCGGATACGCAGTATTTT. V is TRBV30 and J is TRBJ2-3, with D possibly being TRBD2 (5 bases). Deletions cut 5 bases from V and 6 bases from J, with 12 bases between. This CDR3 has 12 amino acids. The germline V gene encodes CDR1 GTSNPN and CDR2 SVGIG (reference sequence).

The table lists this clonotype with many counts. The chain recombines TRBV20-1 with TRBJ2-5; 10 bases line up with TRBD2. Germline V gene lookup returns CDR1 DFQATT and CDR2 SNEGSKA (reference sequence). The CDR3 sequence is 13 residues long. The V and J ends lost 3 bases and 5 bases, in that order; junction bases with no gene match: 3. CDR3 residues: CSASLAGAETQYF. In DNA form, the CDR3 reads TGCAGTGCTAGTCTAGCGGGAGCCGAGACCCAGTACTTC.

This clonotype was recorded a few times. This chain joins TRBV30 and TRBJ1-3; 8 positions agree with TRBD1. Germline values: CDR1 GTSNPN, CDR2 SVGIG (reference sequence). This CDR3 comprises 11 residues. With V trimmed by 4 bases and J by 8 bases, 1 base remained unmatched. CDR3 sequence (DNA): TGTGCCTGGAAACAGGGGGACACCATATATTTT. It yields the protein CAWKQGDTIYF.

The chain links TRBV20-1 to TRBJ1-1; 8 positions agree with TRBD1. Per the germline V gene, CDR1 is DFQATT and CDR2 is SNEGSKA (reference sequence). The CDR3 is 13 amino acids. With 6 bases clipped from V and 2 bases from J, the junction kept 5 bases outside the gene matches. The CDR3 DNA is TGCAGTGCCTGGACAGGGCCTAACACTGAAGCTTTCTTT. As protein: CSAWTGPNTEAFF.

This chain's CDR3 is CASSSPDSTYNSPLHF. The CDR3, as DNA: TGTGCCAGCAGTTCCCCAGACAGTACCTATAATTCACCCCTCCACTTT. The V gene is TRBV28, the J gene TRBJ1-6; D may be TRBD1 (5 bases). The CDR3 is made up of 16 amino acids. V gave up 4 bases and J gave up 2 bases, with 12 bases separating them. Germline V gene sequence: CDR1 MDHEN, CDR2 SYDVKM.

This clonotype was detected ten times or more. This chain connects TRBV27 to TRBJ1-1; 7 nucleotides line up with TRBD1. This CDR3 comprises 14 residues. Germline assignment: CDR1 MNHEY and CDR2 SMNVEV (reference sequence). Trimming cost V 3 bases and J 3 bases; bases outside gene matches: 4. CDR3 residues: CASSLGRGYTEAFF. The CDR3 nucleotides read TGTGCCAGCAGTTTGGGCAGGGGGTACACTGAAGCTTTCTTT.

In DNA form, the CDR3 reads TGTGCCAGCTCAACAGTTCTAGAATACGAGCAGTACTTC. It codes for CASSTVLEYEQYF. The rearrangement links TRBV18 to TRBJ2-7; D is unclear. Germline V CDR1 and CDR2: KGHSH, LQKENI. Trimming removed 5 bases at V and 4 bases at J, with 12 bases between. The CDR3 sequence is 13 residues long. Full variable domain (outside the CDR3, taken from reference TRBV18 and TRBJ2-7): NAGVMQNPRHLVRRRGQEARLRCSPMKGHSHVYWYRQLPEEGLKFMVYLQKENIIDESGMPKERFSAEFPKEGPSILRIQQVVRGDSAAYFCASSTVLEYEQYFGPGTRLTVT.

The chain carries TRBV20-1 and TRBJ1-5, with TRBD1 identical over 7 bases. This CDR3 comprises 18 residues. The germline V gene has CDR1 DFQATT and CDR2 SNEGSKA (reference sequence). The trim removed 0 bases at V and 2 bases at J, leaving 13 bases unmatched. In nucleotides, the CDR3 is TGCAGTGCTAGAGATCCCCCTGGACAGGTGGGGGGCAATCAGCCCCAGCATTTT. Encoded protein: CSARDPPGQVGGNQPQHF.

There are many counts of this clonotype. CDR3 amino acids: CASSQGRAYGYTF. In nucleotides, the CDR3 is TGTGCCAGCAGTCAAGGCCGCGCCTATGGCTACACCTTC. The chain joins TRBV6-1 to TRBJ1-2, with D unclear. This CDR3 is 13 amino acids long. Deletions cut 5 bases from V and 4 bases from J, with 11 bases between. Looked up from germline, CDR1 is MNHNS and CDR2 is SASEGT.

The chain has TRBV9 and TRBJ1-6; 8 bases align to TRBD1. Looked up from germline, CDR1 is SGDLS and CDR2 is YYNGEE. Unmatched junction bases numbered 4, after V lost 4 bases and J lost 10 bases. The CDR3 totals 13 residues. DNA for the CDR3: TGTGCCAGCAGCCCGGGACAGGTCTCACCCCTCCACTTT. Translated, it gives CASSPGQVSPLHF.

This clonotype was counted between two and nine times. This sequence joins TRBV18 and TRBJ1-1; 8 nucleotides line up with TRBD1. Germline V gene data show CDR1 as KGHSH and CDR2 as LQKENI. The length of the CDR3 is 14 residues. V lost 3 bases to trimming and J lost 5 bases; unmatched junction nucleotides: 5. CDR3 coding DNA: TGTGCCAGCTCACCGGACAGGGTCTGGACTGAAGCTTTCTTT. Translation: CASSPDRVWTEAFF.

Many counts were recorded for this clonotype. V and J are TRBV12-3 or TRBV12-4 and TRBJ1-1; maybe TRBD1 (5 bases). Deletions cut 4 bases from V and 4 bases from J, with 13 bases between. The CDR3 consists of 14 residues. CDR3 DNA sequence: TGTGCCAGCAGTTATCTCCGGGGGAGCACTGAAGCTTTCTTT. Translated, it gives CASSYLRGSTEAFF.

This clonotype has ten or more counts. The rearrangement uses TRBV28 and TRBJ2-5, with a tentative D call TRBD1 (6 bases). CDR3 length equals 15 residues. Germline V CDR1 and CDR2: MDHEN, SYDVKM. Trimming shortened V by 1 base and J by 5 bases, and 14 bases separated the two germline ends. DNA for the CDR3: TGTGCCAGCAGTTTATTTGGGACACACCCGGAGACCCAGTACTTC. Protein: CASSLFGTHPETQYF.

CDR3 nucleotide sequence: TGTGCCAGCGGGACCGGCAGGCCCCCAGGGAAGAACACCGGGGAGCTGTTTTTT. Translating it yields CASGTGRPPGKNTGELFF. The chain employs TRBV11-2 and TRBJ2-2; the D call may be TRBD1 or TRBD2 (5 bases each). The CDR3 covers 18 residues. Germline values: CDR1 SGHAT, CDR2 FQNNGV. V lost 8 bases and J 1 base, leaving 23 bases between the germline ends.

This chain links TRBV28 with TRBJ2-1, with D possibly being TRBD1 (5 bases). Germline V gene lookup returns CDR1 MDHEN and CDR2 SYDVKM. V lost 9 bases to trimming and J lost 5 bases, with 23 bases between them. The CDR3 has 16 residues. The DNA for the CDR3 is TGTGCCAGTGCGCACCTAAAGTTACAGGAGAACAATGAGCAGTTCTTC. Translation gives CASAHLKLQENNEQFF.

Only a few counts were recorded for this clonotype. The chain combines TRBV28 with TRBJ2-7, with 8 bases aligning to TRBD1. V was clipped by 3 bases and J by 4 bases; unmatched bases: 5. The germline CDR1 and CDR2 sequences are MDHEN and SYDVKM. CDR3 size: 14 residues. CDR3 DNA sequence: TGTGCCAGCAGTTTCTTGGACAGGGATTACGAGCAGTACTTC. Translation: CASSFLDRDYEQYF.

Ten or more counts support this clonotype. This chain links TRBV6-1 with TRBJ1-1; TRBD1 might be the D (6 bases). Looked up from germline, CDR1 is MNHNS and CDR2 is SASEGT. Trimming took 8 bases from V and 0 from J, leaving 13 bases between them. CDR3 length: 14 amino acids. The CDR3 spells CASCKQGVNTEAFF. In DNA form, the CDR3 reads TGTGCCAGCTGCAAACAGGGCGTGAACACTGAAGCTTTCTTT.

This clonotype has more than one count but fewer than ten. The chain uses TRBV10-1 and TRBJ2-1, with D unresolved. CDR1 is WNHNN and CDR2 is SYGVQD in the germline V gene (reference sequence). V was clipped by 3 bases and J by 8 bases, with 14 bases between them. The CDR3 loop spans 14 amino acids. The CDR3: CASSDRGFLDEQFF. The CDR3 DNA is TGCGCCAGCAGTGATCGTGGTTTTTTGGATGAGCAGTTCTTC.

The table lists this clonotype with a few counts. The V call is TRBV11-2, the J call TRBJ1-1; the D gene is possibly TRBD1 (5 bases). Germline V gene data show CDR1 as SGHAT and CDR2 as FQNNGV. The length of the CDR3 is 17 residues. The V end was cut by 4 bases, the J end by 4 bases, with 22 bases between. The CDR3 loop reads CASSSGLNFARGTEAFF. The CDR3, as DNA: TGTGCCAGCAGCTCGGGACTCAATTTTGCCCGTGGCACTGAAGCTTTCTTT.

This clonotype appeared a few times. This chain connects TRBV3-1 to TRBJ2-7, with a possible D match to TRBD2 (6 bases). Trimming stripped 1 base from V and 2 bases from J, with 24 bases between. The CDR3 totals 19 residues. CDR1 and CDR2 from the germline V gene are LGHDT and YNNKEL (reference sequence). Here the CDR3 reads CASSQGIHSESGVAYEQYF. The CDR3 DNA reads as TGTGCCAGCAGCCAAGGCATCCACTCCGAATCGGGAGTAGCCTACGAGCAGTACTTC.

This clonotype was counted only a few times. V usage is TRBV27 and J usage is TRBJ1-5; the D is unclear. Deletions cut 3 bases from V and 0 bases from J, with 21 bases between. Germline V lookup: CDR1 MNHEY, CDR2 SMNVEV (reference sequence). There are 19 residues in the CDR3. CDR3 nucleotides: TGTGCCAGCAGTTTGCCTACAGTAGAGCACATTCATAGCAATCAGCCCCAGCATTTT. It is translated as CASSLPTVEHIHSNQPQHF.

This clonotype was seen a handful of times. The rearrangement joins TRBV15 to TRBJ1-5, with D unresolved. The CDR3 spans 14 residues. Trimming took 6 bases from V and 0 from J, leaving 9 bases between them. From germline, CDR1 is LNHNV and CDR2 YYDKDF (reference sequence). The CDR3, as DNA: TGTGCCACCAGTCGGGCTAATAGCAATCAGCCCCAGCATTTT. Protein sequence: CATSRANSNQPQHF.

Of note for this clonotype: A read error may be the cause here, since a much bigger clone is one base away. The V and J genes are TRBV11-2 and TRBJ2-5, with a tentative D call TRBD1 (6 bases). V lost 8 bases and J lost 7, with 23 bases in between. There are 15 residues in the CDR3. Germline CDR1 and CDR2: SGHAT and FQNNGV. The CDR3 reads CASGAQGYAAMTQYF. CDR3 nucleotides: TGTGCCAGCGGCGCGCAGGGGTACGCCGCCATGACCCAGTACTTC.

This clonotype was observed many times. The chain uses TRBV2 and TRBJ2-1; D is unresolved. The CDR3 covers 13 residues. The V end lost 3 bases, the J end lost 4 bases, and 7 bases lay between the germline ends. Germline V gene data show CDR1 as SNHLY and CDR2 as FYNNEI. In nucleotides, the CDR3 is TGTGCCAGCAGTGAGCCCTTATACAATGAGCAGTTCTTC. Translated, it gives CASSEPLYNEQFF.

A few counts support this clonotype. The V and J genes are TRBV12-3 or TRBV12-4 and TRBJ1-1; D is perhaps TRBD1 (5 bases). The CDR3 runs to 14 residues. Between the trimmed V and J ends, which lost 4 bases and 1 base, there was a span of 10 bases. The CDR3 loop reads CASSSQVSNTEAFF. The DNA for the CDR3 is TGTGCCAGCAGTTCACAGGTCTCGAACACTGAAGCTTTCTTT.